What follows are 27 T cell receptor beta chains derived from one specimen sequenced in a study of CD8 T cells in ankylosing spondylitis. Findings and caveats of the study: Typical of ankylosing spondylitis blood, it appeared, was a TCR beta motif of several highly homologous variants.

A single record per CDR3 protein comes from TCRdb applying MiXCR to the 5' RACE reads. This sample yields 700,000 or so distinct CDR3 sequences, of which 19% are seen a single time; under 20% belongs to the top ten. Their cognate antigens are unknown. Sequenced input: blood, either unsorted or a sorted T cell fraction (not recorded which). The receptors here all came from a male donor with ankylosing spondylitis.

V gene TRBV7-6 combines with J gene TRBJ1-1, with D possibly TRBD1 on 6 matching bases. Germline lookup yields CDR1 SGHVS and CDR2 FNYEAQ. The CDR3 extends over 16 amino acids. The V and J ends lost 0 bases and 6 bases respectively, with 17 bases between them. CDR3 protein: CASSLAGALEGAEAFF. CDR3 coding DNA: TGTGCCAGCAGCTTAGCGGGGGCGCTTGAGGGGGCTGAAGCTTTCTTT.

The rearrangement uses TRBV6-1 and TRBJ2-1; D is possibly TRBD1 (6 bases). This CDR3 region has 13 residues. Per the germline V gene, CDR1 is MNHNS and CDR2 is SASEGT. The ends were cut back, 7 bases at V and 4 bases at J, with 11 bases in the middle. The CDR3 DNA reads TGTGCCAGCAAAAAGGACAGATACAATGAGCAGTTCTTC. Residues: CASKKDRYNEQFF.

This clonotype showed up many times. The chain has TRBV20-1 and TRBJ2-3, with 7 bases lining up with TRBD2. Germline CDR1 reads DFQATT; CDR2 reads SNEGSKA (reference sequence). This CDR3 is built from 17 residues. The junction had 21 bases not matched to a gene; V was cut back by 4 bases and J by 8 bases. CDR3 residues: CSANLAGVLLAGGTQYF. DNA of the CDR3: TGCAGTGCTAACTTGGCGGGAGTGTTGCTCGCGGGTGGTACGCAGTATTTT.

The V and J genes are TRBV7-9 and TRBJ2-2; weak D call: TRBD2 (6 bases). Germline V gene data show CDR1 as SEHNR and CDR2 as FQNEAQ (reference sequence). The V gene lost 5 bases and the J gene lost 9 bases, with 16 bases spanning the gap. The CDR3 sequence is 14 residues long. CDR3 loop: CASSTTGTLRELFF. As DNA, the CDR3 is TGTGCCAGCAGCACGACCGGGACTTTGAGGGAGCTGTTTTTT.

The sample holds a few counts of this clonotype. CDR3 loop: CAWSRSTGGTDTQYF. CDR3 nucleotide sequence: TGTGCCTGGAGTAGGTCGACAGGGGGCACAGATACGCAGTATTTT. The chain is built from TRBV30 and TRBJ2-3; 8 bases line up with TRBD1. CDR1 and CDR2 (germline): GTSNPN, SVGIG (reference sequence). V lost 2 bases, J lost 1 base, and 5 bases stayed unmatched. This CDR3 is built from 15 residues.

This rearrangement joins TRBV2 to TRBJ2-7; 8 nucleotides match TRBD2. V was clipped by 3 bases and J by 9 bases; unmatched bases: 10. The CDR3 is 14 amino acids. Germline CDR1 SNHLY, CDR2 FYNNEI. As DNA, the CDR3 is TGTGCCAGCAGTGACAGCGGGAGCACTGTTGTGCAGTACTTC. It translates to CASSDSGSTVVQYF.

This clonotype showed up just a few times. V and J are TRBV28 and TRBJ1-5; 7 bases line up with TRBD1. The germline CDR1 and CDR2 sequences are MDHEN and SYDVKM. The CDR3 is 13 amino acids. V gave up 6 bases and J gave up 9 bases; unmatched junction bases: 8. CDR3 loop: CASSTGDLRPQHF. DNA of the CDR3: TGTGCCAGCAGCACAGGGGACTTGCGGCCCCAGCATTTT.

The chain employs TRBV24-1 and TRBJ2-1; TRBD1 might be the D (6 bases). V lost 1 base to trimming and J lost 1 base, with 7 bases between them. The CDR3 totals 15 residues. CDR1 and CDR2 (germline): KGHDR, SFDVKD. The CDR3 coding sequence is TGTGCCACCAGTGATTTACAGGGTTCCTACAATGAGCAGTTCTTC. Translating it yields CATSDLQGSYNEQFF.

V and J are TRBV20-1 and TRBJ2-7, with 7 bases matching TRBD2. V was clipped by 6 bases and J by 4 bases; unmatched bases: 6. Germline values: CDR1 DFQATT, CDR2 SNEGSKA (reference sequence). This CDR3 has 12 residues. CDR3 loop: CSAALGGYEQYF. CDR3 nucleotides: TGCAGTGCCGCACTGGGGGGGTACGAGCAGTACTTC.

This clonotype was counted between two and nine times. The chain couples TRBV10-3 to TRBJ1-1; weak D call: TRBD1 (6 bases). The CDR3 runs to 14 residues. The V gene lost 5 bases and the J gene lost 1 base, with 11 bases spanning the gap. Germline V gene sequence: CDR1 ENHRY, CDR2 SYGVKD. CDR3 region: CAISNGQTNTEAFF. The CDR3 bases are TGTGCCATCAGTAATGGACAGACGAACACTGAAGCTTTCTTT.

The chain recombines TRBV28 with TRBJ2-5, with a possible D match to TRBD1 (7 bases). The CDR3 sequence is 15 residues long. CDR1 MDHEN and CDR2 SYDVKM come from the germline V gene. Trimming removed 7 bases at V and 5 bases at J, with 20 bases between. CDR3 DNA sequence: TGTGCCAGCAAGGGTAGGAGGGGGCCATTGGAGACCCAGTACTTC. Amino acid sequence: CASKGRRGPLETQYF.

V gene TRBV7-9 combines with J gene TRBJ2-3; 8 bases are shared with TRBD1. V was pared by 5 bases and J by 9 bases, with 10 bases of the junction left unmatched. Germline values: CDR1 SEHNR, CDR2 FQNEAQ (reference sequence). The CDR3 extends over 14 amino acids. The CDR3 region is CASSPDGQGRTQYF. DNA of the CDR3: TGTGCCAGCAGCCCAGATGGACAGGGTCGCACGCAGTATTTT.

The gene calls are TRBV12-3 or TRBV12-4 and TRBJ1-1; the D is unclear. The length of the CDR3 is 15 residues. Trimming took 4 bases from V and 3 from J, leaving 15 bases between them. The CDR3 DNA follows: TGTGCCAGCAGTTACGGACTGGAAATGGACACTGAAGCTTTCTTT. It is translated as CASSYGLEMDTEAFF.

The chain links TRBV20-1 to TRBJ2-1, with D perhaps TRBD1 (5 bases). Germline V gene lookup returns CDR1 DFQATT and CDR2 SNEGSKA (reference sequence). V was cut by 4 bases and J by 7 bases, with 8 bases left in between. The CDR3 runs 11 residues. Written as DNA, the CDR3 is TGCAGTGCTACCAGGGTAAATGAGCAGTTCTTC. Translating it yields CSATRVNEQFF.

The gene calls are TRBV5-1 and TRBJ2-3; D may be TRBD1 or TRBD2 (5 bases each). The germline V and J ends were trimmed by 2 bases and 0 bases, with 13 bases remaining between them. The CDR3 length is 16 residues. Germline CDR1 and CDR2: SGHRS and YFSETQ. The CDR3 region is CASSLTGTVSTDTQYF. The CDR3, as DNA: TGCGCCAGCAGCTTAACCGGGACGGTGAGCACAGATACGCAGTATTTT.

This clonotype was observed at least ten times. The chain is built from TRBV12-3 or TRBV12-4 and TRBJ1-1; a weak D match, TRBD1 (5 bases). CDR3 length equals 14 residues. Between the trimmed V and J ends, which lost 8 bases and 5 bases, there was a span of 18 bases. CDR3 bases: TGTGCCAGCGGGGACCGGGGGATAGGGACTGAAGCTTTCTTT. Protein product: CASGDRGIGTEAFF.

This clonotype was counted a few times. The chain links TRBV7-9 to TRBJ1-2; perhaps TRBD1 as D (5 bases). CDR3 length equals 14 residues. The ends were cut back, 3 bases at V and 2 bases at J, with 10 bases in the middle. Germline V gene data show CDR1 as SEHNR and CDR2 as FQNEAQ (reference sequence). The CDR3 is CASSFEQGNYGYTF. CDR3 DNA: TGTGCCAGCAGCTTCGAGCAGGGAAACTATGGCTACACCTTC.

This clonotype has only a few counts. The genes are TRBV5-1 and TRBJ1-2, with 7 bases lining up with TRBD1. This CDR3 has 14 residues. V dropped 5 bases and J dropped 3; count of bases not matched to a gene: 7. CDR1 SGHRS and CDR2 YFSETQ come from the germline V gene. This CDR3 reads CASRPPTGDYGYTF. The CDR3 DNA is TGCGCCAGCAGGCCTCCAACAGGGGACTATGGCTACACCTTC.

The rearrangement uses TRBV13 and TRBJ2-7; TRBD1 matches at 7 bases. Germline lookup yields CDR1 PRHDT and CDR2 FYEKMQ (reference sequence). Unmatched junction bases numbered 9, after V lost 5 bases and J lost 2 bases. The CDR3 is 15 amino acids. CDR3 protein: CASSRGQAITYEQYF. CDR3 nucleotides: TGTGCCAGCAGCCGAGGACAGGCGATTACCTACGAGCAGTACTTC.

This clonotype was seen a few times. The chain joins TRBV12-3 or TRBV12-4 to TRBJ1-5; the D gene is possibly TRBD1 (6 bases). Trimming shortened V by 7 bases and J by 6 bases, and 16 bases separated the two germline ends. The CDR3 is made up of 14 amino acids. CDR3 protein: CASKMGQGTQPQHF. Written as DNA, the CDR3 is TGTGCCAGCAAAATGGGGCAGGGGACTCAGCCCCAGCATTTT.

The chain uses TRBV5-1 and TRBJ2-7, with TRBD2 as a possible D gene (5 bases). There are 13 residues in the CDR3. Trimming stripped 5 bases from V and 1 base from J, with 10 bases between. Germline CDR1 SGHRS, CDR2 YFSETQ. The DNA for the CDR3 is TGCGCCAGCAGACTAGACACGTCCTACGAGCAGTACTTC. Translated, it gives CASRLDTSYEQYF.

A few counts support this clonotype. This chain connects TRBV20-1 to TRBJ1-4; 9 nucleotides line up with TRBD1. V trimming: 5 bases; J trimming: 5 bases; junction bases outside the gene matches: 3. Germline CDR1 reads DFQATT; CDR2 reads SNEGSKA (reference sequence). The CDR3 is 13 amino acids. CDR3 nucleotides: TGCAGTGCTCAACAGGGGGCGAATGAAAAACTGTTTTTT. It translates to CSAQQGANEKLFF.

This clonotype appeared many times. This chain connects TRBV29-1 to TRBJ2-3; D not certain. The CDR3 has 14 amino acids. The ends were cut back, 3 bases at V and 3 bases at J, with 13 bases in the middle. Germline V CDR1 and CDR2: SQVTM, ANQGSEA. The CDR3 spells CSVDIGLGTDTQYF. Here the CDR3 DNA reads TGCAGCGTTGATATAGGGTTGGGGACAGATACGCAGTATTTT.

V usage is TRBV29-1 and J usage is TRBJ1-3; 7 positions agree with TRBD1. Germline CDR1 and CDR2: SQVTM and ANQGSEA. V lost 4 bases, J lost 0 bases, and 6 bases stayed unmatched. This CDR3 comprises 15 residues. CDR3 amino acids: CSVGQGPSSGNTIYF. CDR3 nucleotide sequence: TGCAGCGTTGGACAGGGACCGAGCTCTGGAAACACCATATATTTT.

Only a few counts were recorded for this clonotype. The chain employs TRBV7-9 and TRBJ2-7; perhaps TRBD2 as D (6 bases). The V end lost 0 bases, the J end lost 7 bases, and 10 bases lay between the germline ends. Germline CDR1 SEHNR, CDR2 FQNEAQ (reference sequence). This CDR3 region has 13 residues. CDR3 DNA: TGTGCCAGCAGCTTAGCGGGGACTTTTGAGCAGTACTTC. The encoded protein is CASSLAGTFEQYF. The full variable domain, in which reference TRBV7-9 and TRBJ2-7 provide the parts outside the CDR3, is DTGVSQNPRHKITKRGQNVTFRCDPISEHNRLYWYRQTLGQGPEFLTYFQNEAQLEKSRLLSDRFSAERPKGSFSTLEIQRTEQGDSAMYLCASSLAGTFEQYFGPGTRLTVT.

The gene calls are TRBV11-2 and TRBJ2-7; D gene unclear. The CDR3 is 15 amino acids. With 6 bases removed from V and 3 bases from J, the gap between germline ends came to 18 bases. Germline lookup yields CDR1 SGHAT and CDR2 FQNNGV. Here the CDR3 reads CASSTISGPFYEQYF. In DNA form, the CDR3 reads TGTGCCAGCAGTACCATCTCAGGACCCTTCTACGAGCAGTACTTC.

This clonotype showed up just a few times. The CDR3 nucleotides read TGTGCCAGCAGCCCTCTTCTTTGGACTAGCGGATACAATGAGCAGTTCTTC. Its protein product is CASSPLLWTSGYNEQFF. The V call is TRBV11-2, the J call TRBJ2-1, with 10 bases matching TRBD2. The CDR3 covers 17 residues. The ends lost 5 bases at V and 4 bases at J; junction bases unmatched: 11. Germline V CDR1 and CDR2: SGHAT, FQNNGV.